This T cell receptor (beta chain) was found in a study of blood T cell repertoires in COVID-19. The wider study: There were acute and convalescent COVID-19 samples, and they came from the United States, Italy and Spain. The cDNA or gDNA used as material had been derived from T cells, B-cell-depleted T cells, or PBMCs.

Original analysis: How many nucleated cells were present was estimated from reference gene primer amplification. Libraries were prepared by immunoSEQ multiplex PCR; TCRdb keeps only in-frame clonotypes and omits some of them. V and J calls and clone size follow that table, whereas D and trimming were derived from the DNA. Among 250,000 to 300,000 clones listed, 80% to 90% were seen once. The length of the CDR3 is 15 residues. CDR1 is LGHDT, CDR2 YNNKEL, per germline (reference sequence). V trimming: 2 bases; J trimming: 7 bases; junction bases outside the gene matches: 7. The count of this clone is one.

The TCR was taken from a man in his fifties or sixties with acute or convalescent COVID-19. The sample taken for sequencing was peripheral blood. J is TRBJ2-2 and V is TRBV3-1 (or the pseudogene TRBV3-2); 7 bases are a match to TRBD1. The CDR3 region is CASSQYRGQNGELFF. CDR3 nucleotides: TGTGCCAGCAGCCAATATAGGGGGCAAAACGGGGAGCTGTTTTTT.